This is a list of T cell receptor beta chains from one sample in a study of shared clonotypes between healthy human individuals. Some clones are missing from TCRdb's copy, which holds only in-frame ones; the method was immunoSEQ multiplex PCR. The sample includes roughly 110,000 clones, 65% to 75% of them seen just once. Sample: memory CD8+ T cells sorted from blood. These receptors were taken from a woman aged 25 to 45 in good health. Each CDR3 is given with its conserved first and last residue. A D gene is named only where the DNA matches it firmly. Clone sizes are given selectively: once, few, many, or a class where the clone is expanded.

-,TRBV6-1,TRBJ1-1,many,CASRTMNTEAFF,TGTGCCAGCAGGACAATGAACACTGAAGCTTTCTTT
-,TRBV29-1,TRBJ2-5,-,CSVVEGVWVETQYF,TGCAGCGTTGTGGAGGGAGTTTGGGTAGAGACCCAGTACTTC
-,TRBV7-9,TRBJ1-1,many,CASSLGTRLLGAFF,TGTGCCAGCAGCTTGGGCACCAGGCTCTTGGGAGCTTTCTTT
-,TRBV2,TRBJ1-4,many,CASSSLFDSHNEKLFF,TGTGCCAGCAGTAGTCTTTTTGACAGCCACAATGAAAAACTGTTTTTT
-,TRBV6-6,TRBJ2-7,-,CASSPGSYEQYF,TGTGCCAGCAGTCCAGGGTCCTACGAGCAGTACTTC
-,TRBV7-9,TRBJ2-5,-,CASSLVEEQETQYF,TGTGCCAGCAGCTTAGTCGAAGAGCAAGAGACCCAGTACTTC
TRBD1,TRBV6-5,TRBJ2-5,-,CASSYSGTGYAQYF,TGTGCCAGCAGTTACTCCGGGACAGGGTATGCCCAGTACTTC
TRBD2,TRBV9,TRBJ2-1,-,CASSATGTSGRGEQFF,TGTGCCAGCAGCGCTACCGGGACTAGCGGGAGGGGGGAGCAGTTCTTC
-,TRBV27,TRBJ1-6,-,CASRKLSGQSESPLHF,TGTGCCAGCAGGAAGCTCTCCGGACAGTCGGAATCACCCCTCCACTTT
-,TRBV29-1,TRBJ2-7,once,CSVHRISSYEQYF,TGCAGCGTCCACAGGATCAGCTCCTACGAGCAGTACTTC
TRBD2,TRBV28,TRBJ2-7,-,CASSQKLAGAPREQYF,TGTGCCAGCAGCCAAAAACTAGCGGGAGCGCCTCGCGAGCAGTACTTC
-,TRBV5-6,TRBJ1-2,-,CASSFNLGTYYGYTF,TGTGCCAGCAGCTTCAACCTCGGAACCTACTATGGCTACACCTTC
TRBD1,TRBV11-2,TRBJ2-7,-,CASSSWDRGYEQYF,TGTGCCAGCAGCAGCTGGGACAGGGGCTACGAGCAGTACTTC
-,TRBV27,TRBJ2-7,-,CASSFWLGRGEQYF,TGTGCCAGCAGTTTCTGGCTGGGGCGGGGCGAGCAGTACTTC
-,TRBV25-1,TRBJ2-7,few,CASRGESYEQYF,TGTGCCAGCCGCGGGGAGTCCTACGAGCAGTACTTC
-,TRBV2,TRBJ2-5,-,CASGIRRVEETQYF,TGTGCCAGCGGCATCCGCAGGGTTGAAGAGACCCAGTACTTC
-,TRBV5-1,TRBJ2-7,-,CASSLGMSEQYF,TGCGCCAGCAGCTTGGGGATGTCCGAGCAGTACTTC
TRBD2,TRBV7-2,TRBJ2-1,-,CASSLPGGREAYNEQFF,TGTGCCAGCAGCCTCCCCGGGGGGCGGGAGGCCTACAATGAGCAGTTCTTC
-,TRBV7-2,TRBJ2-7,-,CASSIRTSPGPYEQYF,TGTGCCAGCAGCATCAGGACTTCCCCGGGGCCCTACGAGCAGTACTTC
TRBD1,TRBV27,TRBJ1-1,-,CASSPWTGGGTEAFF,TGTGCCAGCAGTCCCTGGACAGGGGGGGGCACTGAAGCTTTCTTT
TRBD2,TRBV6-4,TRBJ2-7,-,CASSEEIGGGYEQYF,TGTGCCAGCAGTGAGGAAATCGGCGGGGGTTACGAGCAGTACTTC
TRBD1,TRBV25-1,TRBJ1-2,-,CASSADRGQSYGYTF,TGTGCCAGCAGTGCTGACAGGGGGCAAAGCTATGGCTACACCTTC
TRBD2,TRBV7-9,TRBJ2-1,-,CASRRGSRNEQFF,TGTGCCAGCAGACGCGGGAGCAGGAATGAGCAGTTCTTC
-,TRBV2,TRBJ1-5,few,CASSAGSFNQPQHF,TGTGCCAGCAGTGCGGGCTCTTTCAATCAGCCCCAGCATTTT
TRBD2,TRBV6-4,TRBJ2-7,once,CASRTSANHYSYEQYF,TGTGCCAGCAGGACTAGCGCCAACCACTACTCCTACGAGCAGTACTTC
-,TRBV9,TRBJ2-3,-,CASSSHMGLAADTQYF,TGTGCCAGCAGCTCCCATATGGGGTTGGCGGCGGATACGCAGTATTTT
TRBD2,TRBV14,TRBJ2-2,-,CASRFSGTGELFF,TGTGCCAGCAGATTTAGCGGGACCGGGGAGCTGTTTTTT
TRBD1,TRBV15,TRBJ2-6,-,CATSRIPWAGGFSGANVLTF,TGTGCCACCAGCAGAATACCTTGGGCAGGGGGTTTCTCTGGGGCCAACGTCCTGACTTTC
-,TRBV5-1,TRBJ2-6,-,CASSSDRTSSGANVLTF,TGCGCCAGCAGCTCGGACAGAACCAGCTCTGGGGCCAACGTCCTGACTTTC
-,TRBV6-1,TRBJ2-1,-,CASSLTASSYNEQFF,TGTGCCAGCAGCCTGACTGCCAGCTCCTACAATGAGCAGTTCTTC
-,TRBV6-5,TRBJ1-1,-,CASSYSRHLNTEAFF,TGTGCCAGCAGTTACTCGAGACATCTGAACACTGAAGCTTTCTTT
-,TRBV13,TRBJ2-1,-,CASSLDGSSYNEQFF,TGTGCCAGCAGCTTAGACGGGAGCTCCTACAATGAGCAGTTCTTC
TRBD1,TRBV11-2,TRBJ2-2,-,CASSQRDRGLNYNTGELFF,TGTGCCAGCAGCCAGAGGGACAGGGGGCTAAATTATAACACCGGGGAGCTGTTTTTT
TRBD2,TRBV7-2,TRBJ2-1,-,CASSPWGGGGNEQFF,TGTGCCAGCAGCCCGTGGGGGGGAGGTGGGAATGAGCAGTTCTTC
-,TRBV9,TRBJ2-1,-,CASSVPPINEQFF,TGTGCCAGCAGCGTACCCCCCATCAATGAGCAGTTCTTC
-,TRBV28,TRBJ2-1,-,CASRGLGHNEQFF,TGTGCCAGCAGAGGACTGGGCCACAATGAGCAGTTCTTC
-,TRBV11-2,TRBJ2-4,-,CASSGAAGENIQYF,TGTGCCAGCAGCGGTGCGGCAGGGGAGAACATTCAGTACTTC
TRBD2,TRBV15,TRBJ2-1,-,CATSRENSGGYEQFF,TGTGCCACCAGCAGAGAGAATAGCGGGGGCTATGAGCAGTTCTTC
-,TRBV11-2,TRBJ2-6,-,CASRSPRAGGANVLTF,TGTGCCAGCAGATCTCCCAGGGCTGGCGGGGCCAACGTCCTGACTTTC
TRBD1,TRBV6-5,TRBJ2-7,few,CASSLDRDTRQYF,TGTGCCAGCAGTTTAGACAGGGATACGAGGCAGTACTTC
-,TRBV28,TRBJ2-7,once,CASSFDRNYEQYF,TGTGCCAGCAGTTTTGATCGGAACTACGAGCAGTACTTC
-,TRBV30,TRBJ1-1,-,CAWTQLDVSRVRSTEAFF,TGTGCCTGGACCCAGCTTGACGTTTCTAGGGTTAGGTCCACTGAAGCTTTCTTT
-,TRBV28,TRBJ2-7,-,CASSLGWEVAEQYF,TGTGCCAGCAGTTTAGGATGGGAGGTCGCCGAGCAGTACTTC
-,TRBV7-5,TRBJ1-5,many,CASSSTGSGNQPQHF,TGTGCCAGCAGCTCGACAGGGTCAGGCAATCAGCCCCAGCATTTT
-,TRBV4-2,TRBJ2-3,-,CASSQDRGGSTDTQYF,TGTGCCAGCAGCCAAGATCGAGGAGGTTCGACAGATACGCAGTATTTT
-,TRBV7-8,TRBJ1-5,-,CASSNSEGPDQPQHF,TGTGCCAGCAGCAACTCGGAGGGGCCGGACCAGCCCCAGCATTTT
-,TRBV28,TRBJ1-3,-,CASSLWRPSSGNTIYF,TGTGCCAGCAGTTTATGGAGGCCGAGCTCTGGAAACACCATATATTTT
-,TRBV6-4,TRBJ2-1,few,CASSPGAGSYNEQFF,TGTGCCAGCAGCCCCGGGGCCGGCAGCTACAATGAGCAGTTCTTC
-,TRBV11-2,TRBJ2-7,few,CASSLGDPYEQYF,TGTGCCAGCAGCTTAGGGGACCCCTACGAGCAGTACTTC
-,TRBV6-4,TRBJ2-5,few,CASSAQAQETQYF,TGTGCCAGCAGTGCCCAGGCACAAGAGACCCAGTACTTC
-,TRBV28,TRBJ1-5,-,CASSLLPGLSGQPQHF,TGTGCCAGCAGTTTATTGCCAGGCCTGAGTGGGCAGCCCCAGCATTTT
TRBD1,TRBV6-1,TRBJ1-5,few,CASSSGTGNNQPQHF,TGTGCCAGCAGTTCCGGGACAGGAAATAATCAGCCCCAGCATTTT
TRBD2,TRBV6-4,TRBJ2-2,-,CASSDSAGGPNTGELFF,TGTGCCAGCAGTGACTCGGCGGGAGGGCCGAACACCGGGGAGCTGTTTTTT